A single sample gave rise to the 13 T cell receptor beta chains below, sequenced in a study of control samples from healthy donors and cancer patients. Repertoires were generated with immunoSEQ multiplex PCR, while TCRdb's copy carries only in-frame clones and drops some. Found here are over 65,000 clones, roughly nine tenths of them singletons; the top ten hold 9.5% to 10%. Material for sequencing was PBMCs. These TCRs come from a woman between 50 and 59 years old with colorectal cancer.

This sequence joins TRBV6-5 and TRBJ1-2; D might be TRBD1 (5 bases). The CDR3 covers 13 residues. From germline, CDR1 is MNHEY and CDR2 SVGAGI. Trimming took 6 bases from V and 4 from J, leaving 12 bases between them. CDR3 nucleotide sequence: TGTGCCAGCAGACCCGACAGTCTCTATGGCTACACCTTC. This codes for CASRPDSLYGYTF.

The V gene is TRBV6-5, the J gene TRBJ1-6; D gene unclear. V was cut by 0 bases and J by 7 bases, with 10 bases left in between. CDR1 is MNHEY and CDR2 is SVGAGI in the germline V gene. CDR3 length: 15 residues. CDR3 nucleotide sequence: TGTGCCAGCAGTTACTCGTCTCTAGGGAATTCACCCCTCCACTTT. Protein product: CASSYSSLGNSPLHF.

The chain combines TRBV6-4 with TRBJ1-1, with a tentative D call TRBD1 (6 bases). V was shortened by 6 bases and J by 0 bases, with 11 bases between the two germline ends. From germline, CDR1 is MRHNA and CDR2 SNTAGT. The CDR3 runs 14 residues. The CDR3 region has the DNA TGTGCCAGCAGCCCAGACAGGATGAACACTGAAGCTTTCTTT. Protein product: CASSPDRMNTEAFF.

The genes are TRBV5-6 and TRBJ2-1, with D tentatively TRBD2 (5 bases). The germline gives CDR1 SGHDT, CDR2 YYEEEE. The CDR3 has 13 residues. Trimming removed 1 base at V and 6 bases at J, with 8 bases between. The CDR3 spells CASSLPSSNEQFF. The CDR3 DNA follows: TGTGCCAGCAGCTTGCCTAGCAGCAATGAGCAGTTCTTC.

This chain connects TRBV18 to TRBJ1-5; D is unresolved. The CDR3 length is 14 residues. Germline CDR1 is KGHSH and CDR2 is LQKENI. The ends were cut back, 4 bases at V and 5 bases at J, with 12 bases in the middle. The CDR3 nucleotides are TGTGCCAGCTCACTAGGACTCCGCGATCAGCCCCAGCATTTT. This sequence encodes CASSLGLRDQPQHF.

The chain couples TRBV12-3 or TRBV12-4 to TRBJ1-2; D not resolved. CDR3 length: 12 amino acids. V was cut by 2 bases and J by 8 bases, with 9 bases left in between. CDR3 amino acids: CASSLSEGGYTF. For the CDR3, the DNA is TGTGCCAGCAGTTTATCCGAGGGCGGCTACACCTTC.

The CDR3 nucleotides are TGTGCCAGCAGCTTGGTGGGGAACGAGCAGTACGTC. Its translation is CASSLVGNEQYV. The chain uses TRBV5-5 and TRBJ2-7, with no clear D. This CDR3 region has 12 residues. With 0 bases removed from V and 5 bases from J, the gap between germline ends came to 6 bases. CDR1 and CDR2 from the germline V gene are SGHKS and YYEKEE (reference sequence).

The chain uses TRBV2 and TRBJ2-5; unclear D gene. The CDR3 is made up of 16 amino acids. Looked up from germline, CDR1 is SNHLY and CDR2 is FYNNEI. V was shortened by 1 base and J by 5 bases, with 17 bases between the two germline ends. The CDR3 nucleotides are TGTGCCAGCAGTGAAGGTACACCCAAGTTCGGGGAGACCCAGTACTTC. This sequence encodes CASSEGTPKFGETQYF.

This clone was seen only once. The chain combines TRBV19 with TRBJ2-3; 8 bases are shared with TRBD1. Trimming took 5 bases from V and 0 from J; bases not matched to a gene: 4. The CDR3 spans 15 residues. Germline CDR1 reads LNHDA; CDR2 reads SQIVND (reference sequence). CDR3 sequence: CASSPRTGSTDTQYF. The DNA for the CDR3 is TGTGCCAGTAGTCCACGGACAGGGAGCACAGATACGCAGTATTTT. The full variable domain, in which reference TRBV19 and TRBJ2-3 provide the parts outside the CDR3, is DGGITQSPKYLFRKEGQNVTLSCEQNLNHDAMYWYRQDPGQGLRLIYYSQIVNDFQKGDIAEGYSVSREKKESFPLTVTSAQKNPTAFYLCASSPRTGSTDTQYFGPGTRLTVL.

The chain employs TRBV24-1 and TRBJ2-2; a possible D gene is TRBD1 (5 bases). V was trimmed by 3 bases and J by 1 base, leaving 11 bases between them. The CDR3 runs 16 residues. CDR1 is KGHDR, CDR2 SFDVKD, per germline. CDR3 region: CATSDVGQGNTGELFF. CDR3 DNA: TGTGCCACCAGTGATGTGGGCCAGGGGAACACCGGGGAGCTGTTTTTT.

This chain uses TRBV6-2 or TRBV6-3 with TRBJ2-1; D perhaps matches TRBD2 (7 bases). The CDR3 contains 17 residues. The germline V gene has CDR1 MNHEY and CDR2 SVGEGT. V lost 2 bases and J 7 bases, leaving 21 bases between the germline ends. The CDR3 protein is CASSYHAVGGRGNEQFF. In DNA form, the CDR3 reads TGTGCCAGCAGTTACCACGCCGTGGGGGGGCGCGGGAATGAGCAGTTCTTC.

Only one count was recorded for this clone. The CDR3 DNA is TGTGCCAGCAGCCGCTCTAGCGGGGGAAGAGCAGATACGCAGTATTTT. This translates into CASSRSSGGRADTQYF. The rearrangement uses TRBV3-1 (or the pseudogene TRBV3-2) and TRBJ2-3, with 10 bases matching TRBD2. Germline V gene lookup returns CDR1 LGHDT and CDR2 YNNKEL (reference sequence). The V and J ends lost 4 bases and 4 bases, in that order; junction bases with no gene match: 8. This CDR3 is built from 16 residues.

The rearrangement uses TRBV27 and TRBJ2-1; D is uncertain. This CDR3 has 13 residues. The V gene's germline CDR1 is MNHEY and CDR2 SMNVEV (reference sequence). V lost 3 bases and J 12 bases, leaving 15 bases between the germline ends. The CDR3 protein is CASSFGFGPPQFF. Here the CDR3 DNA reads TGTGCCAGCAGTTTCGGGTTCGGTCCTCCGCAGTTCTTC.